These T cell receptor beta chains were read from a single sample in a study of T cell responses to AZD1222 COVID-19 vaccine. The method was immunoSEQ multiplex PCR; TCRdb's version includes in-frame clones alone and lacks a portion of them. The sample carries 100,000 to 120,000 clones, under 95% recorded once. The sequences come from peripheral blood, collected on day 0 of AZD1222 vaccination. These receptors came from an adult in good health. Each CDR3 is given with its conserved first and last residue. D genes are given only for firm matches. Only part of the rows carry a size: once, few, many, or a class if the clone is expanded.

DNA	CDR3	D	size	V	J
TGCGCCAGCAGCCAAGATACTGGACAGGGGTATGAGCAGTTCTTC	CASSQDTGQGYEQFF	TRBD1	NA	TRBV4-1	TRBJ2-1
TGCGCCAGCAGCCAAGGAGAGGGGGCGGATGGCTACACCTTC	CASSQGEGADGYTF	TRBD1	NA	TRBV4-1	TRBJ1-2
TGTGCCAGCAGCCAAGACTGGGTTCGGAATGAAGCTTTCTTT	CASSQDWVRNEAFF	NA	NA	TRBV3-1/TRBV3-2	TRBJ1-1
TGTGCCAGCAGCCGCGGACAAAAACTCACCGGGGAGCTGTTTTTT	CASSRGQKLTGELFF	NA	NA	TRBV5-6	TRBJ2-2
TGCAGTGCTAGGCGGGGGGGTGAGCAGTTCTTC	CSARRGGEQFF	TRBD2	NA	TRBV20-1	TRBJ2-1
TGCAGCGTCGCAGAACGACAGGGGGCATGGACCGGGGAGCTGTTTTTT	CSVAERQGAWTGELFF	TRBD1	NA	TRBV29-1	TRBJ2-2
TGTGCCAGCAGTGTGCGGGGGGCGGTCACCGGGGAGCTGTTTTTT	CASSVRGAVTGELFF	TRBD2	NA	TRBV6-1	TRBJ2-2
TGTGCCAGCAGTTCCCAAAACGGGCAGCCCCAGCATTTT	CASSSQNGQPQHF	NA	once	TRBV7-2	TRBJ1-5
TGTGCCAGCAGTCGGCTACAGTTGAACACTGAAGCTTTCTTT	CASSRLQLNTEAFF	NA	NA	TRBV28	TRBJ1-1
TGTGCCAGCAGCGTAGACAGCCCGGGCTCACCCCTCCACTTT	CASSVDSPGSPLHF	NA	NA	TRBV9	TRBJ1-6
TGTGCCAGCAGCTTGGTAGGCAATCAGCCCCAGCATTTT	CASSLVGNQPQHF	NA	NA	TRBV5-6	TRBJ1-5
TGTGCCAGCAGTGAGCCGCCCCTGGCAGGTTACTATGGCTACACCTTC	CASSEPPLAGYYGYTF	NA	NA	TRBV6-1	TRBJ1-2
TGTGCCAGCAACGAAAACCCGGCGCCCACCTTC	CASNENPAPTF	NA	NA	TRBV2	TRBJ1-2
TGTGCCAGCAGCTTAAGGTTGGGGATGGGCAATCAGCCCCAGCATTTT	CASSLRLGMGNQPQHF	NA	NA	TRBV7-3	TRBJ1-5
TGCAGCGTTGAAGGTCTAGGACAGAATGAGCAGTTCTTC	CSVEGLGQNEQFF	NA	NA	TRBV29-1	TRBJ2-1
TGTGCCTGGAGTGTGAGTCTCGGGGCCGGGGAGCTGTTTTTT	CAWSVSLGAGELFF	NA	NA	TRBV30	TRBJ2-2
TGTGCCAGCAGCCGTGGACCGTCCCAGGGGGATCCTCTTCAGCCCCAGCATTTT	CASSRGPSQGDPLQPQHF	TRBD1	NA	TRBV7-2	TRBJ1-5
TGTGCCAGCTCACCAGGACCCCGGGACACATTCTACGAGCAGTACTTC	CASSPGPRDTFYEQYF	NA	few	TRBV18	TRBJ2-7
TGTGCCAGCAGTAATCGGGACAGACTTTCTGAAGCTTTCTTT	CASSNRDRLSEAFF	TRBD1	NA	TRBV6-5	TRBJ1-1
TGTGCCAGCAGCGGGCCGCGGGGGACACAAGAGACCCAGTACTTC	CASSGPRGTQETQYF	NA	NA	TRBV9	TRBJ2-5
TGTGCCTGGAGAGACAGGGATGACACTGAAGCTTTCTTT	CAWRDRDDTEAFF	TRBD1	NA	TRBV30	TRBJ1-1
TGTGCCAGCAGTGAAGGGTCAGGGGGGGTTGAAAAACTGTTTTTT	CASSEGSGGVEKLFF	TRBD1	NA	TRBV2	TRBJ1-4
TGTGCCAGCGACCCTCGGATGGCGACCAAAAGGGACACTGAAGCTTTCTTT	CASDPRMATKRDTEAFF	NA	NA	TRBV28	TRBJ1-1
TGTGCCTGGACCTGGGGGAGCACAGATACGCAGTATTTT	CAWTWGSTDTQYF	NA	NA	TRBV30	TRBJ2-3
TGTGCCAGCAGTTACCCGGGACTTTACAATGAGCAGTTCTTC	CASSYPGLYNEQFF	NA	NA	TRBV6-2/TRBV6-3	TRBJ2-1
TGTGCCAGCAGCTGGGGGGGCCCCAATCAGCCCCAGCATTTT	CASSWGGPNQPQHF	NA	NA	TRBV5-6	TRBJ1-5
TGTGCCAGCAGGTTAATGACAGTCCTGAACACTGAAGCTTTCTTT	CASRLMTVLNTEAFF	NA	NA	TRBV6-5	TRBJ1-1
TGTGCCAGCAGCTTAGATATGGCTTTCTTT	CASSLDMAFF	NA	NA	TRBV7-9	TRBJ1-1
TGCGCCAGCAGCTTGTGGCAGGGGGCAGGGGACACTGAAGCTTTCTTT	CASSLWQGAGDTEAFF	TRBD1	once	TRBV5-1	TRBJ1-1
TGTGCCAGCAGTTCAGGGGGGGGGAGCAATCAGCCCCAGCATTTT	CASSSGGGSNQPQHF	TRBD1	NA	TRBV28	TRBJ1-5
TGTGCCAGCAGCCTCGTCCCTGGACCGAGCTCCTATAATTCACCCCTCCACTTT	CASSLVPGPSSYNSPLHF	NA	NA	TRBV9	TRBJ1-6
TGTGCCAGCAGCTGGACAGGGAGCTCCTATAATTCACCCCTCCACTTT	CASSWTGSSYNSPLHF	TRBD1	NA	TRBV5-6	TRBJ1-6